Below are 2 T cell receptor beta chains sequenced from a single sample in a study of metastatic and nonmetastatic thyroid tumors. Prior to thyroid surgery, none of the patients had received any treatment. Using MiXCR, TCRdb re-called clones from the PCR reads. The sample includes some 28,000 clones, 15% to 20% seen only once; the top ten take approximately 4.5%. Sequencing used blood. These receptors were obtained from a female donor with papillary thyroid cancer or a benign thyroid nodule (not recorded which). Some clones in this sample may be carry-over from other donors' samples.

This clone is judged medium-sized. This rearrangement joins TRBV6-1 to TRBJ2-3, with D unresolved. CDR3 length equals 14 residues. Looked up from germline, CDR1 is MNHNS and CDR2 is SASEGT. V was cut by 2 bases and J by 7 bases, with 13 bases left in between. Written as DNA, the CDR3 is TGTGCCAGCAGTGAAAATGGGTTGCAAAATACGCAGTATTTT. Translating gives CASSENGLQNTQYF.

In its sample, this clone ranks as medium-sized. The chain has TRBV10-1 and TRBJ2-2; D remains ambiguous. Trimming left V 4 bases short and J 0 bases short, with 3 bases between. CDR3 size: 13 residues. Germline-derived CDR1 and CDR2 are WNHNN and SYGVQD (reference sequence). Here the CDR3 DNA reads TGCGCCAGCAGTGGTACGAACACCGGGGAGCTGTTTTTT. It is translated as CASSGTNTGELFF.